One sample yielded the 20 T cell receptor beta chains listed below, sequenced in a study of T cells in Graves' hyperthyroidism and ophthalmopathy. The TCR beta CDR3 regions underwent amplification using RNA transcripts as the source. First-round RT-PCR of the TCR CDR3 relied on the HTBI primer set. TCRdb re-derived calls from the multiplex PCR reads in MiXCR, one entry per CDR3 protein. The table shows under 400,000 distinct CDR3 sequences, with approximately 13% occurring only once. The sequencing sample was made of blood. These receptors came from a woman aged 18-29 years with Graves' hyperthyroidism.

This clonotype occurred many times. The chain couples TRBV7-2 to TRBJ1-2, with D uncertain. CDR1 SGHTA and CDR2 FQGNSA come from the germline V gene. V gave up 5 bases and J gave up 4 bases, with 14 bases separating them. The CDR3 is 14 amino acids. CDR3 nucleotide sequence: TGTGCCAGCAGCCAGAGGGAGGGCCCCTATGGCTACACCTTC. Protein sequence: CASSQREGPYGYTF.

This clonotype was seen at least ten times. This chain connects TRBV7-9 to TRBJ1-4; D may be TRBD1 (6 bases). Germline-derived CDR1 and CDR2 are SEHNR and FQNEAQ (reference sequence). Trimming cost V 5 bases and J 7 bases, with 14 bases left between them. This CDR3 is built from 14 residues. CDR3 region: CASSKTGGGEKLFF. The CDR3 region has the DNA TGTGCCAGCAGCAAGACAGGCGGCGGTGAAAAACTGTTTTTT.

The genes are TRBV14 and TRBJ2-1, with D perhaps given as TRBD1 or TRBD2 (5 bases each). Trimming stripped 0 bases from V and 1 base from J, with 13 bases between. The CDR3 totals 17 residues. From germline, CDR1 is SGHDN and CDR2 FVKESK. The CDR3 DNA reads TGTGCCAGCAGCCAAGATTCGGGGACGGTGTCCTACAATGAGCAGTTCTTC. Translated, it gives CASSQDSGTVSYNEQFF.

This clonotype appeared a few times. The chain links TRBV20-1 to TRBJ2-2; 9 positions agree with TRBD1. CDR3 length: 17 amino acids. The ends lost 2 bases at V and 7 bases at J; junction bases unmatched: 14. Germline V gives CDR1 DFQATT, CDR2 SNEGSKA (reference sequence). CDR3 loop: CSARSYVEQGAYGELFF. In DNA, the CDR3 is TGCAGTGCTAGATCTTATGTAGAACAGGGGGCCTACGGGGAGCTGTTTTTT.

The genes are TRBV14 and TRBJ1-4, with unresolved D. Germline V gene data show CDR1 as SGHDN and CDR2 as FVKESK. Deletions cut 3 bases from V and 0 bases from J, with 5 bases between. The CDR3 is 14 residues long. The CDR3 bases are TGTGCCAGCAGCCAGGCAACAACTAATGAAAAACTGTTTTTT. It specifies CASSQATTNEKLFF.

This clonotype came up many times. The chain links TRBV3-1 to TRBJ2-7; 10 bases agree with TRBD1. CDR1 is LGHDT and CDR2 is YNNKEL in the germline V gene (reference sequence). CDR3 size: 15 residues. Trimming cost V 2 bases and J 5 bases; bases outside gene matches: 6. The CDR3 DNA reads as TGTGCCAGCAGCCAATGGGACAGGGGTGCGCACGAGCAGTACTTC. This sequence encodes CASSQWDRGAHEQYF.

This clonotype was counted once. V usage is TRBV4-1 and J usage is TRBJ2-7; TRBD1 matches at 8 bases. Looked up from germline, CDR1 is MGHRA and CDR2 is YSYEKL. The CDR3 has 15 residues. The J segment lost 6 bases and the V segment lost 3 bases, leaving 10 bases of the junction unmatched. CDR3 in amino acids: CASSQEDRGSGEQYF. As DNA, the CDR3 is TGCGCCAGCAGCCAGGAAGACAGGGGCTCGGGCGAGCAGTACTTC.

This clonotype showed up many times. This sequence joins TRBV5-6 and TRBJ2-1; D might be TRBD1 or TRBD2, each matching 5 bases. V lost 4 bases to trimming and J lost 4 bases, with 18 bases between them. The length of the CDR3 is 16 residues. Germline loops: CDR1 SGHDT, CDR2 YYEEEE. As DNA, the CDR3 is TGTGCCAGCAGCCGCCGGGGCTCCCGACAGTACAATGAGCAGTTCTTC. Its protein product is CASSRRGSRQYNEQFF.

This clonotype was recorded a few times. V and J are TRBV2 and TRBJ1-6, with D possibly TRBD1 on 6 matching bases. V lost 8 bases and J 4 bases, leaving 18 bases between the germline ends. The germline V gene encodes CDR1 SNHLY and CDR2 FYNNEI. The CDR3 runs to 16 residues. As DNA, the CDR3 is TGTGCCAGCTTAAGAGGCCGGACAGCTTATAATTCACCCCTCCACTTT. Its protein is CASLRGRTAYNSPLHF.

This clonotype was observed at least ten times. The chain carries TRBV20-1 and TRBJ2-5; 10 positions agree with TRBD1. Germline V gene data show CDR1 as DFQATT and CDR2 as SNEGSKA (reference sequence). The CDR3 covers 14 residues. V was pared by 3 bases and J by 7 bases, with 8 bases of the junction left unmatched. DNA of the CDR3: TGCAGTGCTAGGAAGGGACAGGGGCCCGGGACCCAGTACTTC. Its translation: CSARKGQGPGTQYF.

This clonotype has a count of ten or more. The CDR3 here is CASSLGLPLGQGIWDEQFF. The CDR3 DNA sequence: TGCGCCAGCAGCTTGGGTCTCCCTTTGGGACAGGGAATATGGGATGAGCAGTTCTTC. The V call is TRBV5-1, the J call TRBJ2-1; 9 bases are a match to TRBD1. J gave up 8 bases and V 0 bases, and 18 bases lay outside the gene matches. In germline, CDR1 is SGHRS, CDR2 YFSETQ. This CDR3 is built from 19 residues.

This clonotype was found many times. The rearrangement uses TRBV7-8 and TRBJ2-7; D is possibly TRBD1 or TRBD2 (5 bases each). The V end was cut by 4 bases, the J end by 0 bases, with 10 bases between. The V gene's germline CDR1 is SGHVS and CDR2 FQNEAQ. This CDR3 has 14 amino acids. CDR3 region: CASSWGLLSYEQYF. DNA for the CDR3: TGTGCCAGCAGCTGGGGGTTGCTCTCCTACGAGCAGTACTTC.

There are many counts of this clonotype. The V call is TRBV28, the J call TRBJ1-2; D might be TRBD1 (6 bases). Looked up from germline, CDR1 is MDHEN and CDR2 is SYDVKM. The CDR3 length is 16 residues. V lost 4 bases and J lost 2, with 17 bases in between. The CDR3 region is CASSSQGGGGNYGYTF. CDR3 nucleotide sequence: TGTGCCAGCAGTTCCCAGGGTGGAGGGGGAAACTATGGCTACACCTTC.

This clonotype was seen a handful of times. The chain carries TRBV25-1 and TRBJ2-1; D perhaps matches TRBD2 (7 bases). V lost 4 bases, J lost 4 bases, and 23 bases lay in between. The CDR3 sequence is 18 residues long. The V gene's germline CDR1 is MGHDK and CDR2 SYGVNS. CDR3 residues: CASSVWGGGGPGYNEQFF. The DNA of the CDR3 is TGTGCCAGCAGTGTGTGGGGAGGGGGAGGGCCGGGGTACAATGAGCAGTTCTTC.

This clonotype was seen ten or more times. The rearrangement uses TRBV4-3 and TRBJ1-5; 8 nucleotides align to TRBD1. The junction had 2 bases not matched to a gene; V was cut back by 4 bases and J by 0 bases. Germline-derived CDR1 and CDR2 are LGHNA and YSLEER. The CDR3 runs 15 residues. The CDR3, as DNA: TGCGCCAGCAGCCGGGACAGGTATAGCAATCAGCCCCAGCATTTT. Translating it yields CASSRDRYSNQPQHF.

This clonotype was counted a few times. This chain connects TRBV25-1 to TRBJ2-3, with 12 bases aligning to TRBD2. CDR3 length equals 13 residues. The V and J ends lost 7 bases and 6 bases, in that order; junction bases with no gene match: 2. The germline gives CDR1 MGHDK, CDR2 SYGVNS. The CDR3 region is CASTLAGGDTQYF. The CDR3 coding sequence is TGTGCCAGCACCCTAGCGGGAGGGGATACGCAGTATTTT.

This clonotype appeared many times. This chain joins TRBV28 and TRBJ1-1; 8 bases agree with TRBD1. The CDR3 runs to 14 residues. The J segment lost 4 bases and the V segment lost 6 bases, leaving 7 bases of the junction unmatched. Germline CDR1 is MDHEN and CDR2 is SYDVKM. The CDR3 nucleotides are TGTGCCAGCAGGATGGACAGGGCAAGCACTGAAGCTTTCTTT. As protein: CASRMDRASTEAFF.

This clonotype has ten or more counts. CDR3 sequence (DNA): TGTGCCAGCAGTTTCCTCTACTGGGGATCCGGGGACGGACGTTATGGCTACACCTTC. This encodes CASSFLYWGSGDGRYGYTF. This chain uses TRBV28 with TRBJ1-2, with a weak D call TRBD1 (5 bases). V lost 3 bases and J 5 bases, leaving 28 bases between the germline ends. This CDR3 comprises 19 residues. Germline CDR1 reads MDHEN; CDR2 reads SYDVKM.

This clonotype was recorded at least ten times. The V call is TRBV7-9, the J call TRBJ2-5, with D tentatively TRBD2 (6 bases). The length of the CDR3 is 14 residues. V lost 2 bases and J lost 5, with 12 bases in between. Germline V gene data show CDR1 as SEHNR and CDR2 as FQNEAQ (reference sequence). The CDR3 DNA reads as TGTGCCAGCAGCTTATTTGACAGCGGGGAGACCCAGTACTTC. Its translation: CASSLFDSGETQYF.

This clonotype occurred many times. The chain's CDR3 is CASLRGTSGRTGELFF. The CDR3 nucleotides read TGTGCCAGCCTTAGGGGAACTAGCGGGAGGACCGGGGAGCTGTTTTTT. The chain links TRBV6-2 or TRBV6-3 to TRBJ2-2; TRBD2 matches at 12 bases. The V gene's germline CDR1 is MNHEY and CDR2 SVGEGT. V was clipped by 8 bases and J by 5 bases; unmatched bases: 9. The CDR3 loop spans 16 amino acids.